Sequencing of this T cell receptor beta chain was carried out in a study of PD-1 and CTLA-4 blockade in melanoma. Profiling relied on immunoSEQ multiplex PCR, and the TCRdb table lists in-frame clones only, not all of them. The top ten clones hold about 8.5% of a sample with almost 30,000 clones, 85% to 90% of them seen once. V lost 2 bases to trimming and J lost 3 bases; unmatched junction nucleotides: 7. Per germline, CDR1 GTSNPN and CDR2 SVGIG (reference sequence). The CDR3 is made up of 16 amino acids. The source material was CD8+ T cells from peripheral blood, sampled before anti-PD-1 treatment. This sequence joins TRBV30 and TRBJ1-1; 12 bases align to TRBD1. This sequence originates from a human donor with melanoma. Here the CDR3 DNA reads TGTGCCTGGAGTCCCCCGGGACAGGGGGCCCACACTGAAGCTTTCTTT. Its translation: CAWSPPGQGAHTEAFF.